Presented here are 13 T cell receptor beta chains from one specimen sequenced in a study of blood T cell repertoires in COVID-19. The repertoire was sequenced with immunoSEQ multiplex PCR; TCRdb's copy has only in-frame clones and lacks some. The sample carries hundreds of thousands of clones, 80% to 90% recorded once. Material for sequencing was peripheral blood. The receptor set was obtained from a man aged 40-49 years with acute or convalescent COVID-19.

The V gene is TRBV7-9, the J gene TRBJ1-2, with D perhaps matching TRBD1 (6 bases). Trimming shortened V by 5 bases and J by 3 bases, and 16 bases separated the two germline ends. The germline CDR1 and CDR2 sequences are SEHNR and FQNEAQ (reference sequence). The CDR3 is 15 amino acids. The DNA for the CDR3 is TGTGCCAGCAGCAACAACAGGGCTGTAGACTATGGCTACACCTTC. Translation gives CASSNNRAVDYGYTF.

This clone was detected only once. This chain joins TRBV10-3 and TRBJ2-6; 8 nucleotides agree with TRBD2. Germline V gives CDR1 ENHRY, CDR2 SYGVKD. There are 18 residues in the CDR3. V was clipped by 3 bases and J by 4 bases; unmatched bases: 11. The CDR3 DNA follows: TGTGCCATCAGTGACCCGGGGGGGTTTGGGGCCGGGGCCAACGTCCTGACTTTC. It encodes CAISDPGGFGAGANVLTF.

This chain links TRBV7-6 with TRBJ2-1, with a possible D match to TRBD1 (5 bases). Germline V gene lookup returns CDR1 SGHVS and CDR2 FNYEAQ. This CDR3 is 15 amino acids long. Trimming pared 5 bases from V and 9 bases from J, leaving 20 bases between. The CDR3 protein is CASSPRGTTVSEQFF. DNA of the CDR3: TGTGCCAGCAGCCCTAGGGGAACGACAGTGAGTGAGCAGTTCTTC.

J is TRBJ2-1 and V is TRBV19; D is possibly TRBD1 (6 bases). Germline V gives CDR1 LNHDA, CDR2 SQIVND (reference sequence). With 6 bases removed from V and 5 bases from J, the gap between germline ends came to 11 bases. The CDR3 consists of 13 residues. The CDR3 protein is CASRTTGDNEQFF. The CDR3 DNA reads TGTGCCAGTAGGACGACAGGAGACAATGAGCAGTTCTTC.

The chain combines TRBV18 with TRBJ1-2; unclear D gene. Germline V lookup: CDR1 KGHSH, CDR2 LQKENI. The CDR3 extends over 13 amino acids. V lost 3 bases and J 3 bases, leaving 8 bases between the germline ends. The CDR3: CASSPSRYYGYTF. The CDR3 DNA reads TGTGCCAGCTCACCCTCGAGGTACTATGGCTACACCTTC.

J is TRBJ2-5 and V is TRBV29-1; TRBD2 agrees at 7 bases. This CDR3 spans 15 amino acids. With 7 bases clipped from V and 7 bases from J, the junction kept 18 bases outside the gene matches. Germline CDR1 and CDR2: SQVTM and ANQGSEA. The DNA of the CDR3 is TGCAGCGCGACCTTGCGCGAGGGAGGGGATGGGACCCAGTACTTC. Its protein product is CSATLREGGDGTQYF.

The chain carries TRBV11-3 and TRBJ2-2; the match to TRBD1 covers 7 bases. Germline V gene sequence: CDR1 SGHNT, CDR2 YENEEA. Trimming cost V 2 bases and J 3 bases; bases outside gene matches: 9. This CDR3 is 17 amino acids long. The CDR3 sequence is CASSLRSGTAHTGELFF. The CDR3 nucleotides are TGTGCCAGCAGCTTACGATCCGGGACAGCCCACACCGGGGAGCTGTTTTTT.

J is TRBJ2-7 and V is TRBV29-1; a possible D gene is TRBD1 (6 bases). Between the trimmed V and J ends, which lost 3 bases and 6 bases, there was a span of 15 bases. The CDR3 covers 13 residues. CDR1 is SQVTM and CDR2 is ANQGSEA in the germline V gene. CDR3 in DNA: TGCAGCGTTGACGTGGGGAAAGGGGGCGAGCAGTACTTC. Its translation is CSVDVGKGGEQYF.

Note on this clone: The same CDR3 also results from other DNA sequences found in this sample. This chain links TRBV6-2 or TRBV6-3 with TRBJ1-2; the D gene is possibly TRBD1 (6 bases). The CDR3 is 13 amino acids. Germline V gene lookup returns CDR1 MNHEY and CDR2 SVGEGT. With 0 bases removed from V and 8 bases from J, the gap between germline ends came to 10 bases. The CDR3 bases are TGTGCCAGCAGTTACTCCTCAGGGGACGGCTACACCTTC. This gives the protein CASSYSSGDGYTF.

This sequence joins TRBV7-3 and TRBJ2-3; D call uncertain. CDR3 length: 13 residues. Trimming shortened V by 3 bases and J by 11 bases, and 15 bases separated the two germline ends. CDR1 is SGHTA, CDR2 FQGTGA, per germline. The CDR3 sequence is CASSLGERTMQYF. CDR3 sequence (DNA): TGTGCCAGCAGCTTGGGTGAGCGCACGATGCAGTATTTT.

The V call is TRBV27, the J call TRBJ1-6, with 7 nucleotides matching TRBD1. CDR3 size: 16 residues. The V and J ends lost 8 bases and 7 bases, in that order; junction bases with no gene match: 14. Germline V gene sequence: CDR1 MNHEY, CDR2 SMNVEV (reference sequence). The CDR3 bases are TGTGCCAGCCTTTCCTCCCACAGGGGAGGCAATTCACCCCTCCACTTT. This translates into CASLSSHRGGNSPLHF.

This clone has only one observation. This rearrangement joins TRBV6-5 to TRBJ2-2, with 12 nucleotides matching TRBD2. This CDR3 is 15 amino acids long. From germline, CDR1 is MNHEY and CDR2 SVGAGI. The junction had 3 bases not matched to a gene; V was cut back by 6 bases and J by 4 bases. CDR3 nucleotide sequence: TGTGCCAGCAGATGGACTAGCGGGACCACCGGGGAGCTGTTTTTT. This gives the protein CASRWTSGTTGELFF.

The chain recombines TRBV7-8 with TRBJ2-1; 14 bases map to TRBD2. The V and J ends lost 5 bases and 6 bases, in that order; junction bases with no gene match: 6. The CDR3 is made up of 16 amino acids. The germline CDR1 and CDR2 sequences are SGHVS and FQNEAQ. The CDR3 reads CASSAPGLAGVNEQFF. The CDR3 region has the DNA TGTGCCAGCAGCGCCCCGGGACTAGCGGGGGTCAATGAGCAGTTCTTC.